Listed here are 21 T cell receptor beta chains from one sample, sequenced in a study of graft-versus-host responses after intestinal transplantation. Their antigen targets remain unknown. Assay: immunoSEQ multiplex PCR; the TCRdb copy retains only in-frame clones and omits some. Of about 93,000 clones in the sample, about 93% are singletons; the top ten hold about 0.5%. This sample comprised unstimulated CD8+ T cells sorted from spleen or lymph node cells, obtained before intestinal transplant. The source is a human donor who received an intestinal transplant.

This CDR3 reads CASSPGTGIFEQYF. DNA of the CDR3: TGTGCCAGCAGCCCCGGGACAGGGATTTTCGAGCAGTACTTC. The chain uses TRBV11-1 and TRBJ2-7; 9 bases map to TRBD1. The CDR3 totals 14 residues. Germline CDR1 is SGHAT and CDR2 is FQDESV (reference sequence). The ends lost 5 bases at V and 6 bases at J; junction bases unmatched: 8.

Here the CDR3 DNA reads TGTGCCAGCAGCGTAGAGAGCCTCGGGGGGTTGACCACAGATACGCAGTATTTT. It codes for CASSVESLGGLTTDTQYF. The rearrangement joins TRBV9 to TRBJ2-3, with 7 nucleotides matching TRBD2. The CDR3 loop spans 18 amino acids. Germline lookup yields CDR1 SGDLS and CDR2 YYNGEE. Germline trimming cut 0 bases from V and 2 bases from J; bases unmatched to any gene: 12.

The chain carries TRBV27 and TRBJ1-5; TRBD1 matches at 7 bases. Losses at the gene ends were 5 bases for V and 4 bases for J; bases not matched to a gene: 5. The CDR3 sequence is 14 residues long. Germline loops: CDR1 MNHEY, CDR2 SMNVEV (reference sequence). This CDR3 reads CASSGAGGNQPQHF. CDR3 DNA sequence: TGTGCCAGCAGTGGAGCAGGGGGAAATCAGCCCCAGCATTTT.

The V gene is TRBV9, the J gene TRBJ2-7, with TRBD2 matching over 11 bases. CDR1 SGDLS and CDR2 YYNGEE come from the germline V gene. J gave up 2 bases and V 0 bases, and 10 bases lay outside the gene matches. CDR3 length: 18 residues. CDR3 loop: CASSVEDLAGGPTYEQYF. The CDR3 region has the DNA TGTGCCAGCAGCGTAGAGGATCTAGCGGGAGGCCCAACCTACGAGCAGTACTTC.

The rearrangement links TRBV7-6 to TRBJ2-3; D gene uncertain. V was cut by 3 bases and J by 0 bases, with 4 bases left in between. CDR1 and CDR2 from the germline V gene are SGHVS and FNYEAQ. This CDR3 is 13 amino acids long. The CDR3 protein is CASSFQSTDTQYF. Here the CDR3 DNA reads TGTGCCAGCAGCTTCCAGAGCACAGATACGCAGTATTTT.

This clone was counted once. The chain is built from TRBV30 and TRBJ1-1; D remains unclear. Deletions cut 0 bases from V and 4 bases from J, with 9 bases between. The germline V gene encodes CDR1 GTSNPN and CDR2 SVGIG (reference sequence). The CDR3 is 13 amino acids. DNA for the CDR3: TGTGCCTGGAGTGTTGGAGGTGGCACTGAAGCTTTCTTT. It is translated as CAWSVGGGTEAFF.

The V and J genes are TRBV9 and TRBJ2-1, with TRBD1 matching over 8 bases. CDR1 is SGDLS and CDR2 is YYNGEE in the germline V gene. CDR3 size: 14 residues. With 0 bases clipped from V and 8 bases from J, the junction kept 4 bases outside the gene matches. CDR3 sequence (DNA): TGTGCCAGCAGCGTAGAGGACAGGGTGGATGAGCAGTTCTTC. Translated, it gives CASSVEDRVDEQFF.

The chain uses TRBV6-1 and TRBJ1-5; a weak D match, TRBD1 (6 bases). Germline CDR1 and CDR2: MNHNS and SASEGT. The V end was cut by 6 bases, the J end by 6 bases, with 15 bases between. The CDR3 spans 14 residues. The CDR3 DNA follows: TGTGCCAGCAGACTACAGGGCTTCGGTCAGCCCCAGCATTTT. Encoded protein: CASRLQGFGQPQHF.

This chain uses TRBV11-3 with TRBJ1-2; D unclear. The V end was cut by 6 bases, the J end by 5 bases, with 13 bases between. Germline V lookup: CDR1 SGHNT, CDR2 YENEEA. The CDR3 spans 13 residues. The CDR3 nucleotides read TGTGCCAGCAGTCCGGGGTCCCTTTATGGCTACACCTTC. This sequence encodes CASSPGSLYGYTF.

The rearrangement uses TRBV5-6 and TRBJ2-7; TRBD1 agrees at 7 bases. The CDR3 covers 15 residues. Germline V gene lookup returns CDR1 SGHDT and CDR2 YYEEEE. V shed 0 bases and J 4 bases; nucleotides not matched to a gene: 7. This CDR3 is CASSLAGTVEYEQYF. The CDR3 DNA reads TGTGCCAGCAGCTTGGCCGGGACAGTTGAATACGAGCAGTACTTC.

The chain uses TRBV6-6 and TRBJ1-2; the D gene is possibly TRBD1 (5 bases). Trimming took off 2 bases at V and 6 bases at J, with 10 bases between the two ends. CDR3 length equals 13 residues. Germline V gene lookup returns CDR1 MNHNY and CDR2 SVGAGI (reference sequence). CDR3 bases: TGTGCCAGCAGTTACCCAGGGTTGGATGGCTACACCTTC. Translation: CASSYPGLDGYTF.

The chain uses TRBV9 and TRBJ2-7, with 12 bases matching TRBD1. Per the germline V gene, CDR1 is SGDLS and CDR2 is YYNGEE. V lost 4 bases and J lost 5; bases outside the gene matches: 10. The CDR3 has 16 residues. CDR3 loop: CASSPHPGTGGHEQYF. DNA for the CDR3: TGTGCCAGCAGCCCCCATCCCGGGACAGGGGGCCACGAGCAGTACTTC.

The chain is built from TRBV5-4 and TRBJ1-1; TRBD1 matches at 9 bases. V dropped 2 bases and J dropped 6; count of bases not matched to a gene: 2. Per the germline V gene, CDR1 is SGHNT and CDR2 is YYREEE (reference sequence). The CDR3 covers 13 residues. The CDR3 DNA follows: TGTGCCAGCAGCTTCACAGGGGGCGCTGAAGCTTTCTTT. Translated, it gives CASSFTGGAEAFF.

The CDR3 nucleotides are TGTGCCAGCAGCTTAGTCGTAGGGGAGCTGTTTTTT. It is translated as CASSLVVGELFF. The V call is TRBV11-2, the J call TRBJ2-2; D gene ambiguous. Per the germline V gene, CDR1 is SGHAT and CDR2 is FQNNGV. This CDR3 has 12 residues. Between the trimmed V and J ends, which lost 1 base and 8 bases, there was a span of 5 bases.

This clone came up once. This rearrangement joins TRBV7-9 to TRBJ2-5; weak D call: TRBD2 (5 bases). This CDR3 has 11 amino acids. In germline, CDR1 is SEHNR, CDR2 FQNEAQ (reference sequence). V lost 7 bases to trimming and J lost 7 bases, with 10 bases between them. The DNA of the CDR3 is TGTGCCAGCAAAGAACGGGGGACCCAGTACTTC. It is translated as CASKERGTQYF.

The chain carries TRBV7-9 and TRBJ1-5, with TRBD1 identical over 8 bases. CDR1 is SEHNR and CDR2 is FQNEAQ in the germline V gene (reference sequence). The V segment lost 5 bases and the J segment 1 base; nucleotides outside the gene matches: 1. This CDR3 has 14 amino acids. The CDR3 is CASSGQGSNQPQHF. The CDR3 DNA sequence: TGTGCCAGCAGCGGACAGGGAAGCAATCAGCCCCAGCATTTT.

The chain links TRBV7-9 to TRBJ1-4; no definite D call. The V gene's germline CDR1 is SEHNR and CDR2 FQNEAQ (reference sequence). The CDR3 covers 17 residues. V lost 0 bases to trimming and J lost 4 bases, with 15 bases between them. CDR3 nucleotide sequence: TGTGCCAGCAGCTTAGCGGAGGTGCGGGTAATTAATGAAAAACTGTTTTTT. It yields the protein CASSLAEVRVINEKLFF.

Comment on this clone: An end of the junction differs from the germline gene, which may be a read error. This chain joins TRBV7-8 and TRBJ2-7; 7 positions agree with TRBD1. The CDR3 sequence is 14 residues long. Looked up from germline, CDR1 is SGHVS and CDR2 is FQNEAQ. The CDR3 DNA reads TGTGCCAGCTTCCAGGGGGACAGCTCCTACGAGCGGTACTTC. The encoded protein is CASFQGDSSYERYF. Drawing the rest from reference TRBV7-8 and TRBJ2-7, the complete variable domain is GAGVSQSPRYKVAKRGQDVALRCDPISGHVSLFWYQQALGQGPEFLTYFQNEAQLDKSGLPSDRFFAERPEGSVSTLKIQRTQQEDSAVYLCASFQGDSSYERYFGPGTRLTVT.

The V gene is TRBV27, the J gene TRBJ2-7; 7 bases are shared with TRBD2. Trimming cost V 0 bases and J 2 bases; bases outside gene matches: 7. This CDR3 region has 16 residues. Germline values: CDR1 MNHEY, CDR2 SMNVEV (reference sequence). The CDR3 protein is CASSLSMQGGAYEQYF. CDR3 sequence (DNA): TGTGCCAGCAGTTTATCGATGCAGGGAGGGGCCTACGAGCAGTACTTC.

The chain links TRBV6-1 to TRBJ2-7; D might be TRBD2 (5 bases). Germline V CDR1 and CDR2: MNHNS, SASEGT. CDR3 length: 15 amino acids. Trimming took 2 bases from V and 3 from J, leaving 14 bases between them. The CDR3 here is CASSESEGRDYEQYF. For the CDR3, the DNA is TGTGCCAGCAGTGAATCAGAAGGACGGGACTACGAGCAGTACTTC.

The chain recombines TRBV19 with TRBJ2-1; 13 bases match TRBD2. The CDR3 loop spans 18 amino acids. Germline V CDR1 and CDR2: LNHDA, SQIVND (reference sequence). Trimming at V came to 4 bases and at J to 0 bases, leaving 6 bases not matched to a gene. The CDR3 spells CASSKGLAGMSSYNEQFF. The DNA of the CDR3 is TGTGCCAGTAGTAAGGGACTAGCGGGAATGAGCTCCTACAATGAGCAGTTCTTC.